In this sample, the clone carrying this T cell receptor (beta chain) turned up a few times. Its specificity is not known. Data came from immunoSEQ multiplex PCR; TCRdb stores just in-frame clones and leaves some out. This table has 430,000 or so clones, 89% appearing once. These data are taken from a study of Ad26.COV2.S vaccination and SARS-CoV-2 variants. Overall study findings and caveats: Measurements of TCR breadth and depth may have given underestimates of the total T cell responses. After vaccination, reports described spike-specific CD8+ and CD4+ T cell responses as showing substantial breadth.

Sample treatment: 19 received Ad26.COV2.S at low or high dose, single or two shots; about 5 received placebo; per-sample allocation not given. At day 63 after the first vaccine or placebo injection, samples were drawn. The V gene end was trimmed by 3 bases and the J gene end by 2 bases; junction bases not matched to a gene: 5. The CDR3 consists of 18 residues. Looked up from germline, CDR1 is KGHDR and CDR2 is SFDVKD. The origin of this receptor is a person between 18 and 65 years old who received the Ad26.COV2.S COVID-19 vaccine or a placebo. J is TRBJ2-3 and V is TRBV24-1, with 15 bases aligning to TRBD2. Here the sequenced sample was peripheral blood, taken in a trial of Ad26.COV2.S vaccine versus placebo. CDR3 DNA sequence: TGTGCCACCAGTGATACCGGACTAGCGGGAGGGTACACAGATACGCAGTATTTT. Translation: CATSDTGLAGGYTDTQYF.